These T cell receptor beta chains were read from a single sample in a study of T cells in Graves' hyperthyroidism and ophthalmopathy. TCRdb itself ran the multiplex PCR reads through MiXCR, one entry per CDR3 protein. The sample holds 340,000 or so distinct CDR3 sequences, about 20% seen once. Sequenced sample: blood. The receptor set was obtained from a woman between 45 and 65 years old with Graves' hyperthyroidism. Each CDR3 is given with its conserved first and last residue. D genes are given only for firm matches. Clone size appears in some rows only: once, few, many, or a class for an expanded clone.

CDR3aa	CDR3nt	abundance	v_gene	j_gene	d_gene
CAIGKGPEAETQYF	TGTGCCATCGGAAAGGGCCCGGAGGCAGAGACCCAGTACTTC	many	TRBV10-3	TRBJ2-5	-
CASSLYSGNEQFF	TGTGCCAGCAGCCTTTACTCGGGCAATGAGCAGTTCTTC	many	TRBV3-1	TRBJ2-1	-
CASSQEDRAGQTQYF	TGTGCCAGCAGCCAAGAGGACAGGGCAGGACAGACCCAGTACTTC	-	TRBV4-2	TRBJ2-5	TRBD1
CASSLGLGRFSYEQYF	TGTGCCAGCAGCTTAGGTTTAGGGCGGTTTTCCTACGAGCAGTACTTC	many	TRBV11-2	TRBJ2-7	-
CSAPDRGNYGYTF	TGCAGTGCACCAGACAGGGGGAACTATGGCTACACCTTC	few	TRBV20-1	TRBJ1-2	TRBD1
CSAREASGREQYF	TGCAGTGCTAGAGAAGCTAGCGGTCGCGAGCAGTACTTC	-	TRBV20-1	TRBJ2-7	TRBD2
CASSPPTGGQPQHF	TGTGCCAGCTCACCACCCACAGGGGGACAGCCCCAGCATTTT	many	TRBV18	TRBJ1-5	TRBD1
CASSLYGLVGQVGTYEQYF	TGTGCCAGCAGCTTATATGGTCTAGTCGGGCAGGTTGGGACCTACGAGCAGTACTTC	few	TRBV7-8	TRBJ2-7	-
CASSLEGGTSGNTIYF	TGTGCCAGCAGCTTAGAAGGGGGGACCTCTGGAAACACCATATATTTT	few	TRBV13	TRBJ1-3	-
CSGGRGGTDTQYF	TGCAGTGGCGGCAGGGGGGGCACAGATACGCAGTATTTT	once	TRBV20-1	TRBJ2-3	-
CSALLAGEHEQYF	TGCAGTGCCCTACTAGCGGGAGAACACGAGCAGTACTTC	many	TRBV20-1	TRBJ2-7	TRBD2
CASSGGSGNTIYF	TGTGCCAGCAGCGGGGGCTCTGGAAACACCATATATTTT	-	TRBV7-2	TRBJ1-3	-
CAISESLETQYF	TGTGCCATCAGTGAGTCTTTGGAGACCCAGTACTTC	-	TRBV10-3	TRBJ2-5	-
CSVEDQIMGDGYTF	TGCAGCGTTGAAGATCAGATCATGGGGGACGGCTACACCTTC	few	TRBV29-1	TRBJ1-2	-
CASSPDTEAFF	TGTGCCAGCAGCCCTGACACTGAAGCTTTCTTT	many	TRBV2	TRBJ1-1	-
CASSPSSGITDTQYF	TGTGCCAGCAGCCCATCTAGCGGGATCACAGATACGCAGTATTTT	-	TRBV3-1	TRBJ2-3	TRBD2